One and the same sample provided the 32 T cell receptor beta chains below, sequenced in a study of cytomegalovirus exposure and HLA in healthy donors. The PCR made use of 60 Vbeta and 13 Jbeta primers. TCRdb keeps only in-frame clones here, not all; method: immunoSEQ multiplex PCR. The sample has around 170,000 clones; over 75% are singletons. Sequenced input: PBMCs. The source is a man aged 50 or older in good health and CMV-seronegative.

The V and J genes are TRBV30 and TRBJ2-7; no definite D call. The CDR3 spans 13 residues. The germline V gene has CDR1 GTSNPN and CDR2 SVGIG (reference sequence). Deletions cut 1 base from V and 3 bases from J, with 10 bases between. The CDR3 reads CAWSGNTIYEQYF. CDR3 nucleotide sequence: TGTGCCTGGAGTGGAAACACCATCTACGAGCAGTACTTC.

CDR3 coding DNA: TGTGCCAGCAGCCCCCAGGGGGCGCGGACTGAAGCTTTCTTT. This encodes CASSPQGARTEAFF. The V and J genes are TRBV7-2 and TRBJ1-1; 8 bases fit TRBD1. Germline CDR1 is SGHTA and CDR2 is FQGNSA. V was pared by 5 bases and J by 5 bases, with 7 bases of the junction left unmatched. This CDR3 is 14 amino acids long.

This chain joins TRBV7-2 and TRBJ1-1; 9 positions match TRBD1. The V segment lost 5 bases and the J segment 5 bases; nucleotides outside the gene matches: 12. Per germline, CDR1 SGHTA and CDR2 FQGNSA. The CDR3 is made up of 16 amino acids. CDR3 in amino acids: CASSPGGQGRGTEAFF. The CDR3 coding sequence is TGTGCCAGCAGCCCAGGGGGACAGGGAAGAGGTACTGAAGCTTTCTTT.

The CDR3 spells CASSFGGVTAGSREQYF. In DNA form, the CDR3 reads TGTGCCAGCAGCTTCGGGGGGGTCACAGCGGGGTCTCGCGAGCAGTACTTC. The gene calls are TRBV7-8 and TRBJ2-7; 8 nucleotides align to TRBD2. The V gene end was trimmed by 3 bases and the J gene end by 6 bases; junction bases not matched to a gene: 16. From germline, CDR1 is SGHVS and CDR2 FQNEAQ. The CDR3 is 17 residues long.

Written as DNA, the CDR3 is TGTGCCAGCAACCCGCCTAGGCCCTGGTCACCCCTCCACTTT. The encoded protein is CASNPPRPWSPLHF. The chain combines TRBV6-1 with TRBJ1-6; no clear D gene. The CDR3 contains 14 residues. The ends were cut back, 7 bases at V and 10 bases at J, with 17 bases in the middle. Germline lookup yields CDR1 MNHNS and CDR2 SASEGT.

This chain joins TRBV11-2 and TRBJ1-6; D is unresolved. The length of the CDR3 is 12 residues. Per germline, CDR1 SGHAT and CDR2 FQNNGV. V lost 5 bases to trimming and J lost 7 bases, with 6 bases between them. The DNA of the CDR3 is TGTGCCAGCAGCCCTTTGAATTCACCCCTCCACTTT. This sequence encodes CASSPLNSPLHF.

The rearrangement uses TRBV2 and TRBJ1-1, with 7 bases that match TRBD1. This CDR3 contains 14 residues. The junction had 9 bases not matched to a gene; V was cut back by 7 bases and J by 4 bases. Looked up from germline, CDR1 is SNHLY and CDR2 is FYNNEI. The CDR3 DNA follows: TGTGCCAGCACCAGACAGGGTCGTCGCACTGAAGCTTTCTTT. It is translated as CASTRQGRRTEAFF.

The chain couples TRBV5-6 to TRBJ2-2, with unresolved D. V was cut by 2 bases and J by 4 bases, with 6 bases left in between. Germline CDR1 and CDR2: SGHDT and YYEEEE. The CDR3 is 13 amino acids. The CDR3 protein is CASSFESTGELFF. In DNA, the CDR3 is TGTGCCAGCAGCTTTGAGAGCACCGGGGAGCTGTTTTTT.

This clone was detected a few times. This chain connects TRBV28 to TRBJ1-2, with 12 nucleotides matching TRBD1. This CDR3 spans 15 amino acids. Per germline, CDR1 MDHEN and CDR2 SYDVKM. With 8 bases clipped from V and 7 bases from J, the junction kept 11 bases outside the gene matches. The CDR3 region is CASVFRDRGLVGYTF. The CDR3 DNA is TGTGCCAGCGTATTCCGGGACAGGGGGCTGGTTGGCTACACCTTC.

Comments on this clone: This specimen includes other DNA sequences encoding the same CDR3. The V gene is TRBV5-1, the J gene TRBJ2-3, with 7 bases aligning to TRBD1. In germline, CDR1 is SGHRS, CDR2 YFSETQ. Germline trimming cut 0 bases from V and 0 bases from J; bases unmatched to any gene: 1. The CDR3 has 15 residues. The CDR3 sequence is CASSLGQGSTDTQYF. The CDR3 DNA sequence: TGCGCCAGCAGCTTGGGACAGGGAAGCACAGATACGCAGTATTTT.

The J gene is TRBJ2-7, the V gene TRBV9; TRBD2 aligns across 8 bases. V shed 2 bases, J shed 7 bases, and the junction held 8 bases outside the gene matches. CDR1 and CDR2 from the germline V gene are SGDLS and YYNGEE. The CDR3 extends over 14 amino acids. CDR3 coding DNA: TGTGCCAGCAGCGTGGTAGCGGGGTCTAGAGAGCAGTACTTC. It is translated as CASSVVAGSREQYF.

In DNA form, the CDR3 reads TGTGCCATCAGTGACCCTACAGCCACCTACGAGCAGTACTTC. Translated: CAISDPTATYEQYF. V usage is TRBV10-3 and J usage is TRBJ2-7; no clear D. This CDR3 is 14 amino acids long. CDR1 is ENHRY, CDR2 SYGVKD, per germline. V lost 3 bases and J lost 2, with 11 bases in between.

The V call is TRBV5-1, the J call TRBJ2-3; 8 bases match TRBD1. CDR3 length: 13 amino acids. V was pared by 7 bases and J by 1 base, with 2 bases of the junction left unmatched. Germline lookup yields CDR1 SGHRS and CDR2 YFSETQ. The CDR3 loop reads CASQGQGTDTQYF. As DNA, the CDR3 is TGCGCCAGCCAGGGACAGGGCACAGATACGCAGTATTTT.

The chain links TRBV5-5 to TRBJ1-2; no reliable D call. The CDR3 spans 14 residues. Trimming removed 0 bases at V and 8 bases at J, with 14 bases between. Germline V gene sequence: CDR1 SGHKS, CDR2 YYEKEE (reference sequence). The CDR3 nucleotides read TGTGCCAGCAGCTTGGTTCTCCAGTATCAGGGCTACACCTTC. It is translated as CASSLVLQYQGYTF.

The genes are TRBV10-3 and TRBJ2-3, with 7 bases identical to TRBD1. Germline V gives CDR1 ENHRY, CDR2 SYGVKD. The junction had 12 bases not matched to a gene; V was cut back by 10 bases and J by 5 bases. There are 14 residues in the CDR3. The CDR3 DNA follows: TGTGCCACAGGGACAGAGCTGACATTAGATACGCAGTATTTT. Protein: CATGTELTLDTQYF.

As DNA, the CDR3 is TGCGCCAGCAGCTTGGTACAGGGAAATAATAATTCACCCCTCCACTTT. Encoded protein: CASSLVQGNNNSPLHF. The gene calls are TRBV5-1 and TRBJ1-6, with D possibly matching TRBD1 (6 bases). V lost 0 bases and J 5 bases, leaving 12 bases between the germline ends. Germline V CDR1 and CDR2: SGHRS, YFSETQ. The length of the CDR3 is 16 residues.

For the CDR3, the DNA is TGTGCCAGCCGGGACACCGGCAATCAGCCCCAGCATTTT. As protein: CASRDTGNQPQHF. The chain employs TRBV2 and TRBJ1-5, with D perhaps TRBD1 (6 bases). The CDR3 has 13 amino acids. V lost 8 bases, J lost 2 bases, and 10 bases lay in between. Per germline, CDR1 SNHLY and CDR2 FYNNEI.

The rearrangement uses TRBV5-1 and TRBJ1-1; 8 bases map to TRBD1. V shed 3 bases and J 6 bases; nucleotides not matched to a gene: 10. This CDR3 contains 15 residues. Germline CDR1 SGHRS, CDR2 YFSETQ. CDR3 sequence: CASSWADRDVSEAFF. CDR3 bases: TGCGCCAGCAGCTGGGCGGACAGGGATGTGTCTGAAGCTTTCTTT. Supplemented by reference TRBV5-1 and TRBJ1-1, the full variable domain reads KAGVTQTPRYLIKTRGQQVTLSCSPISGHRSVSWYQQTPGQGLQFLFEYFSETQRNKGNFPGRFSGRQFSNSRSEMNVSTLELGDSALYLCASSWADRDVSEAFFGQGTRLTVV.

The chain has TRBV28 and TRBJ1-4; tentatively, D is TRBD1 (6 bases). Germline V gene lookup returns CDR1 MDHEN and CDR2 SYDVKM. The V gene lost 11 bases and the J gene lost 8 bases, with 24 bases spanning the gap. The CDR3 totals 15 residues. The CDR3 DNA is TGTGCCGCACAGGGTGGTAATCGAGGTGAAGAAAAACTGTTTTTT. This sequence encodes CAAQGGNRGEEKLFF.

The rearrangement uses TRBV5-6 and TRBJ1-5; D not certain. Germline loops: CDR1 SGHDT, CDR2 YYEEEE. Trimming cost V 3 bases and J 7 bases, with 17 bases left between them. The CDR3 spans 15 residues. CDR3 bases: TGTGCCAGCAGCTCGGCCGGGTTATATGGACAGCCCCAGCATTTT. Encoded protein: CASSSAGLYGQPQHF.

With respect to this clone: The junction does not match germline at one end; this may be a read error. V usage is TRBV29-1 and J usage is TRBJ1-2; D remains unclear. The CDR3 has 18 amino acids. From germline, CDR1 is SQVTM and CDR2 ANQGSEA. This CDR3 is CSVEEWAVDRAGGYGCTF. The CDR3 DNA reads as TGCAGCGTTGAAGAATGGGCAGTCGACCGAGCCGGAGGCTATGGCTGCACCTTC.

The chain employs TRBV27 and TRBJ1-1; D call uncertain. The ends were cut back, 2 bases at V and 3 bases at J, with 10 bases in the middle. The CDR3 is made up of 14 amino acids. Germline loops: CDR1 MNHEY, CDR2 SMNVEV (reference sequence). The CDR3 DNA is TGTGCCAGCAGTTTAACCCGGAGGGACACTGAAGCTTTCTTT. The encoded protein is CASSLTRRDTEAFF.

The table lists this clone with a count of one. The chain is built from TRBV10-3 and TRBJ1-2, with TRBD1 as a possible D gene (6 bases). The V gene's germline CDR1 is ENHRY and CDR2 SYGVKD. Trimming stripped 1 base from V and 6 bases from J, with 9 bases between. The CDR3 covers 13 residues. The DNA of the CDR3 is TGTGCCATCAGTGAGTTACCAGGGGATGGCTACACCTTC. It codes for CAISELPGDGYTF.

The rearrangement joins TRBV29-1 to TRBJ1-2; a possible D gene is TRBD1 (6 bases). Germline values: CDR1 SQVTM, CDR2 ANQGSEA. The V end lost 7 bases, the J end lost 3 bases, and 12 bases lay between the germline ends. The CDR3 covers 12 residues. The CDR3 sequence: CSALQGHYGYTF. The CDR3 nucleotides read TGCAGCGCGCTACAGGGACACTATGGCTACACCTTC.

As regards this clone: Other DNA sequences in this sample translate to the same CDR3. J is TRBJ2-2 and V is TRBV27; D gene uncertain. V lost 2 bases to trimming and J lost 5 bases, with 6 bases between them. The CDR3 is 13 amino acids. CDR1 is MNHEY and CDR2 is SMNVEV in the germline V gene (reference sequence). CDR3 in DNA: TGTGCCAGCAGTTTACTAGGAACCGGGGAGCTGTTTTTT. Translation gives CASSLLGTGELFF.

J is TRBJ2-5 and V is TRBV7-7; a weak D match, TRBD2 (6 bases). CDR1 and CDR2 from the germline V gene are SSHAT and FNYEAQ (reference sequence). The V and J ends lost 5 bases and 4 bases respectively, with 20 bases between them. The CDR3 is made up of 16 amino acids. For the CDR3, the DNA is TGTGCCAGCAGCCTATCCGCGGGGTGGGGAGCAGAGACCCAGTACTTC. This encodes CASSLSAGWGAETQYF.

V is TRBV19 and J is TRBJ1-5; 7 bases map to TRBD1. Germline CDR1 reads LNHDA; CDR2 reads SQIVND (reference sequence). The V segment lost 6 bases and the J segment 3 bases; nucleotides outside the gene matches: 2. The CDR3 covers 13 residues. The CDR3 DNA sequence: TGTGCCAGTAGGACAGGGAACAATCAGCCCCAGCATTTT. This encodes CASRTGNNQPQHF. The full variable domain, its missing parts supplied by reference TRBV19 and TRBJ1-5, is DGGITQSPKYLFRKEGQNVTLSCEQNLNHDAMYWYRQDPGQGLRLIYYSQIVNDFQKGDIAEGYSVSREKKESFPLTVTSAQKNPTAFYLCASRTGNNQPQHFGDGTRLSIL.

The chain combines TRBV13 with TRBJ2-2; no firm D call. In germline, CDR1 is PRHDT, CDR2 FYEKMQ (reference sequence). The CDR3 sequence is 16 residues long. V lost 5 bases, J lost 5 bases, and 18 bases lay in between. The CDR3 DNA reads TGTGCCAGCAGCACGGAGACGGAGAGAGTGACCGGGGAGCTGTTTTTT. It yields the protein CASSTETERVTGELFF. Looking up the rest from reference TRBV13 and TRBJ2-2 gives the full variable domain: AAGVIQSPRHLIKEKRETATLKCYPIPRHDTVYWYQQGPGQDPQFLISFYEKMQSDKGSIPDRFSAQQFSDYHSELNMSSLELGDSALYFCASSTETERVTGELFFGEGSRLTVL.

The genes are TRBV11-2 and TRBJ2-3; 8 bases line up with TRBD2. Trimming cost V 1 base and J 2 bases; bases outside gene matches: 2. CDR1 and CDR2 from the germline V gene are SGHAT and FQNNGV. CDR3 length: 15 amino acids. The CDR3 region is CASSLAGGATDTQYF. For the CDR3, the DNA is TGTGCCAGCAGCTTAGCGGGGGGGGCCACAGATACGCAGTATTTT.

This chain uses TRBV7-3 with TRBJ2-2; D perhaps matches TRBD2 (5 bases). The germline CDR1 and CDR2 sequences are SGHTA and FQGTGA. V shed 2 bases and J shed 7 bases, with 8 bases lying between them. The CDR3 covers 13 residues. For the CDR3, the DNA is TGTGCCAGCAGCTTAGCGGGCGGCGGGGAGCTGTTTTTT. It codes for CASSLAGGGELFF.

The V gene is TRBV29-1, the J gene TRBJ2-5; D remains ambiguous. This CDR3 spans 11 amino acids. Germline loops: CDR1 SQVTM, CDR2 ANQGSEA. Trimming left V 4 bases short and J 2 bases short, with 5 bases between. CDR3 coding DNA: TGCAGCGTTGCACTTCAAGAGACCCAGTACTTC. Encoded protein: CSVALQETQYF.

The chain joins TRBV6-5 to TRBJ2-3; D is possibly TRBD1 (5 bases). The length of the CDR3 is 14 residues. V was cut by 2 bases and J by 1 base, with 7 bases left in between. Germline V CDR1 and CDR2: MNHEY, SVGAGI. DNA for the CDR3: TGTGCCAGCAGTTACACAGGACGCACAGATACGCAGTATTTT. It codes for CASSYTGRTDTQYF.